This entry describes one T cell receptor (beta chain). This sample was taken from a study of radiotherapy plus CTLA-4 blockade in lung cancer. Whole-study context: Objective response rate was over 15%; disease control rate, about 28%.

Focal radiation plus CTLA-4 blockade with ipilimumab was administered to patients who had chemo-refractory metastatic non-small-cell lung cancer. Generated by immunoSEQ multiplex PCR, the TCRdb table keeps only in-frame clones and is missing some. The profile shows about 45,000 clones, 65% to 75% of them singletons. With V trimmed by 8 bases and J by 5 bases, 7 bases remained unmatched. The germline CDR1 and CDR2 sequences are SNHLY and FYNNEI. CDR3 length equals 13 residues. The clonotype was recovered from a human donor with non-small cell lung cancer who had a partial response to radiotherapy plus ipilimumab. The sequences come from peripheral blood, collected from a patient treated with radiotherapy plus ipilimumab. The J gene is TRBJ2-5, the V gene TRBV2; 8 nucleotides align to TRBD1. The CDR3 DNA is TGTGCCAGCCGCGGACAGGGCGGGGAGACCCAGTACTTC. Translating it yields CASRGQGGETQYF.